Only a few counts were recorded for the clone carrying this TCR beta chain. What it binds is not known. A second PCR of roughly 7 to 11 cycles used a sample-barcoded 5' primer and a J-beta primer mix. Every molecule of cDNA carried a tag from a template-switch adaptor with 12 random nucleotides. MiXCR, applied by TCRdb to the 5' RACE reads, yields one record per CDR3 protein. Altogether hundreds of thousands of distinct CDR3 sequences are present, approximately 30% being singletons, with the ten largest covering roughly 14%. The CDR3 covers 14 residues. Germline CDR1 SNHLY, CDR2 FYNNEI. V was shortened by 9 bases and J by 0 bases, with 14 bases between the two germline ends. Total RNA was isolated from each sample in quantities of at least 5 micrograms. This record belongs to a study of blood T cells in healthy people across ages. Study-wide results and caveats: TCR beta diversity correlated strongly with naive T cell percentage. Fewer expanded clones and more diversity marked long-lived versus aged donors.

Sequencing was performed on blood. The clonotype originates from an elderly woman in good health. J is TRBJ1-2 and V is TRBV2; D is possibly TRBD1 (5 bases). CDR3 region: CASRREGSNYGYTF. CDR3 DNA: TGTGCCAGTCGAAGGGAGGGGTCTAACTATGGCTACACCTTC. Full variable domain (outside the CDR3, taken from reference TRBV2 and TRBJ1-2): EPEVTQTPSHQVTQMGQEVILRCVPISNHLYFYWYRQILGQKVEFLVSFYNNEISEKSEIFDDQFSVERPDGSNFTLKIRSTKLEDSAMYFCASRREGSNYGYTFGSGTRLTVV.